This T cell receptor beta chain was recorded in a study of blood T cell repertoires in COVID-19. Study summary: Sites across the United States, Italy and Spain contributed samples from acute and convalescent COVID-19. Nucleic acid was either cDNA or gDNA, and it came from T cells, B-cell-depleted T cells, or PBMCs.

Profiling relied on immunoSEQ multiplex PCR, and the TCRdb table lists in-frame clones only, not all of them. In the table there are about 220,000 clones, 82% of which are singletons. V was trimmed by 1 base and J by 11 bases, leaving 15 bases between them. CDR3 length equals 15 residues. The germline CDR1 and CDR2 sequences are LGHDT and YNNKEL (reference sequence). The TCR was taken from a woman aged 70-85 years with COVID-19, enrolled during active disease. Sequencing was carried out using peripheral blood. The rearrangement uses TRBV3-1 (or the pseudogene TRBV3-2) and TRBJ1-6; perhaps TRBD1 as D (6 bases). Here the CDR3 reads CASSQVRGGRTPLHF. In DNA, the CDR3 is TGTGCCAGCAGCCAAGTCCGCGGGGGGCGGACACCCCTCCACTTT.